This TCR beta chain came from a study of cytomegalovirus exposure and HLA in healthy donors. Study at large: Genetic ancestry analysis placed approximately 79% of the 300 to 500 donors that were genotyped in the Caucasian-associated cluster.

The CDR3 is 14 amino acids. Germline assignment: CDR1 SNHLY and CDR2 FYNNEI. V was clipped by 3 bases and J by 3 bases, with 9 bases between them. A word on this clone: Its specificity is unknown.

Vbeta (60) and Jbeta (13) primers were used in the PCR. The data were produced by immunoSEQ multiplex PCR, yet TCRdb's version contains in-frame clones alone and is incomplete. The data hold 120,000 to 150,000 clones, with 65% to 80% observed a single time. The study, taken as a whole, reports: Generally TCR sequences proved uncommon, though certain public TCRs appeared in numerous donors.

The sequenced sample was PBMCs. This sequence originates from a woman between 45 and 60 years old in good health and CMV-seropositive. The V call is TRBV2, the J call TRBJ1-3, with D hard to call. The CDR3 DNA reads TGTGCCAGCAGTGATGACGGCGGTGGAAACACCATATATTTT. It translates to CASSDDGGGNTIYF.